This T cell receptor beta chain was profiled in a study of post-analysis software for immune sequencing data. Turning to the study itself: The disease courses spanned relapsing-remitting, secondary progressive and progressive-relapsing forms of multiple sclerosis. Findings of the study overall: Batch-mates among the samples co-clustered strongly by F measure. Among four to six TRBV segments more frequent in patients than controls were TRBV5-6, TRBV5-1 and TRBV20-1. The normalized Chao1 diversity of multiple sclerosis patients was significantly lower than that of controls.

The CDR3 runs to 13 residues. Germline V CDR1 and CDR2: ENHRY, SYGVKD. V gave up 9 bases and J gave up 0 bases; unmatched junction bases: 5. A word on this clonotype: The target antigen is unknown.

Every TCR beta cDNA library bore unique molecular identifiers. The T cell input of roughly 0.9 to 10 million gave about half a million cDNA molecules. Via MiXCR, TCRdb re-called the PCR reads, giving one row per CDR3 protein. This table has approximately 690,000 distinct CDR3 sequences, 55% to 60% appearing once. Sample: blood. The chain uses TRBV10-3 and TRBJ2-7, with 7 bases aligning to TRBD2. This TCR came from a girl aged 2 to 10 with multiple sclerosis. The CDR3 coding sequence is TGTGCCATAGCGGGGTCCCACTCCTACGAGCAGTACTTC. It yields the protein CAIAGSHSYEQYF.